Following are 27 T cell receptor beta chains from one sample sequenced in a study of control samples from healthy donors and cancer patients. Repertoires were generated with immunoSEQ multiplex PCR, while TCRdb's copy carries only in-frame clones and drops some. The sample holds 100,000 to 150,000 clones, over 85% seen once. The specimen was blood. These receptors all stem from a young man in good health.

The chain joins TRBV9 to TRBJ1-1, with TRBD1 matching 11 bases. V lost 0 bases and J lost 4; bases outside the gene matches: 2. Germline CDR1 is SGDLS and CDR2 is YYNGEE. The CDR3 totals 15 residues. CDR3 region: CASSVGDRGFTEAFF. CDR3 DNA sequence: TGTGCCAGCAGCGTAGGGGACAGGGGGTTCACTGAAGCTTTCTTT.

The chain carries TRBV11-2 and TRBJ2-3; tentative D call: TRBD2 (6 bases). Trimming took off 5 bases at V and 3 bases at J, with 12 bases between the two ends. Germline CDR1 and CDR2: SGHAT and FQNNGV. This CDR3 is 14 amino acids long. The CDR3 loop reads CASSEGRQTDTQYF. In nucleotides, the CDR3 is TGTGCCAGCAGCGAAGGGAGGCAGACAGATACGCAGTATTTT.

The chain carries TRBV5-4 and TRBJ2-1, with a tentative D call TRBD1 (6 bases). Germline V lookup: CDR1 SGHNT, CDR2 YYREEE (reference sequence). Trimming pared 0 bases from V and 9 bases from J, leaving 10 bases between. The CDR3 spans 13 residues. This CDR3 is CASSLEGGGEQFF. CDR3 DNA sequence: TGTGCCAGCAGCTTGGAAGGGGGTGGTGAGCAGTTCTTC. Full variable domain (outside the CDR3, taken from reference TRBV5-4 and TRBJ2-1): ETGVTQSPTHLIKTRGQQVTLRCSSQSGHNTVSWYQQALGQGPQFIFQYYREEENGRGNFPPRFSGLQFPNYSSELNVNALELDDSALYLCASSLEGGGEQFFGPGTRLTVL.

The chain links TRBV2 to TRBJ2-1; 8 bases are shared with TRBD2. The length of the CDR3 is 15 residues. Looked up from germline, CDR1 is SNHLY and CDR2 is FYNNEI. V lost 10 bases, J lost 5 bases, and 13 bases stayed unmatched. CDR3 sequence: CATRDRGAGDNEQFF. As DNA, the CDR3 is TGTGCCACTCGAGACCGGGGAGCGGGGGACAATGAGCAGTTCTTC.

In DNA form, the CDR3 reads TGTGCCAGCAGCCGAACTACAGGGGTTAATTCACCCCTCCACTTT. Protein sequence: CASSRTTGVNSPLHF. The rearrangement joins TRBV5-4 to TRBJ1-6; 7 bases are shared with TRBD1. Trimming took 4 bases from V and 6 from J; bases not matched to a gene: 7. The CDR3 sequence is 15 residues long. CDR1 SGHNT and CDR2 YYREEE come from the germline V gene (reference sequence).

V usage is TRBV29-1 and J usage is TRBJ1-1, with D possibly matching TRBD1 (6 bases). This CDR3 is 14 amino acids long. The germline V and J ends were trimmed by 3 bases and 0 bases, with 11 bases remaining between them. CDR1 is SQVTM and CDR2 is ANQGSEA in the germline V gene. For the CDR3, the DNA is TGCAGCGTTGAGGTGGGGGCCATGAACACTGAAGCTTTCTTT. Translating gives CSVEVGAMNTEAFF.

The chain recombines TRBV6-2 or TRBV6-3 with TRBJ1-4; a possible D gene is TRBD1 (5 bases). The CDR3 extends over 16 amino acids. Deletions cut 2 bases from V and 4 bases from J, with 14 bases between. The germline V gene has CDR1 MNHEY and CDR2 SVGEGT. The CDR3: CASSYPTGPDNEKLFF. The CDR3 DNA reads as TGTGCCAGCAGTTACCCTACAGGTCCGGATAATGAAAAACTGTTTTTT.

The chain uses TRBV5-1 and TRBJ2-7; D gene ambiguous. V was clipped by 4 bases and J by 2 bases, with 16 bases between them. CDR1 is SGHRS, CDR2 YFSETQ, per germline. This CDR3 is 15 amino acids long. CDR3 coding DNA: TGCGCCAGCAGCCCCGAACCTTCTAGGCCCTACGAGCAGTACTTC. Its translation is CASSPEPSRPYEQYF.

The rearrangement joins TRBV2 to TRBJ2-5, with D perhaps TRBD1 (6 bases). V shed 5 bases and J shed 0 bases, with 10 bases lying between them. Germline loops: CDR1 SNHLY, CDR2 FYNNEI. The CDR3 runs 14 residues. The CDR3: CASSRNRDQETQYF. CDR3 DNA: TGTGCCAGCAGTAGGAACAGGGACCAAGAGACCCAGTACTTC. The complete variable domain, with remaining parts taken from reference TRBV2 and TRBJ2-5, reads EPEVTQTPSHQVTQMGQEVILRCVPISNHLYFYWYRQILGQKVEFLVSFYNNEISEKSEIFDDQFSVERPDGSNFTLKIRSTKLEDSAMYFCASSRNRDQETQYFGPGTRLLVL.

The chain carries TRBV5-1 and TRBJ2-7; TRBD1 might be the D (7 bases). Germline V CDR1 and CDR2: SGHRS, YFSETQ. V dropped 5 bases and J dropped 1 base, with 28 bases sitting between them. This CDR3 spans 19 amino acids. The CDR3 DNA reads TGCGCCAGCAGGCGTGGAGGGGTTGGATTTGGGACAGCATCCTACGAGCAGTACTTC. Translating it yields CASRRGGVGFGTASYEQYF.

This sequence joins TRBV6-1 and TRBJ2-5; D uncertain. The CDR3 length is 16 residues. The germline CDR1 and CDR2 sequences are MNHNS and SASEGT. The V gene lost 2 bases and the J gene lost 1 base, with 14 bases spanning the gap. This CDR3 is CASSERPAILQETQYF. The CDR3 coding sequence is TGTGCCAGCAGTGAACGTCCCGCCATACTCCAAGAGACCCAGTACTTC.

The chain has TRBV5-4 and TRBJ1-2, with D unresolved. In germline, CDR1 is SGHNT, CDR2 YYREEE (reference sequence). V shed 3 bases and J shed 2 bases, with 17 bases lying between them. The CDR3 is made up of 16 amino acids. The CDR3 DNA reads as TGTGCCAGCAGCTACCTCCCGGGGAGGTGGAACTATGGCTACACCTTC. Residues: CASSYLPGRWNYGYTF.

This chain connects TRBV19 to TRBJ1-6; TRBD1 matches at 12 bases. Per germline, CDR1 LNHDA and CDR2 SQIVND (reference sequence). V was clipped by 5 bases and J by 4 bases; unmatched bases: 9. The CDR3 consists of 18 residues. The CDR3 loop is CASSWDRGRVGYNSPLHF. CDR3 in DNA: TGTGCCAGTAGTTGGGACAGGGGGCGCGTGGGATATAATTCACCCCTCCACTTT.

The chain carries TRBV19 and TRBJ1-5; 7 bases map to TRBD1. The V gene end was trimmed by 7 bases and the J gene end by 3 bases; junction bases not matched to a gene: 6. The V gene's germline CDR1 is LNHDA and CDR2 SQIVND (reference sequence). CDR3 length: 14 amino acids. The CDR3 DNA follows: TGTGCCAGTAAGACAGGGCGGGACAATCAGCCCCAGCATTTT. Its translation: CASKTGRDNQPQHF.

In its sample, this clone was seen once. V is TRBV11-2 and J is TRBJ1-6; D uncertain. The CDR3 has 13 residues. V shed 4 bases and J shed 7 bases, with 8 bases lying between them. Germline V gene data show CDR1 as SGHAT and CDR2 as FQNNGV. CDR3 coding DNA: TGTGCCAGCAGCTCTCGTGAAAATTCACCCCTCCACTTT. It codes for CASSSRENSPLHF.

This chain uses TRBV6-6 with TRBJ1-6; D call uncertain. The CDR3 extends over 12 amino acids. Trimming removed 5 bases from V and 7 bases from J, with 6 bases in between. Germline V gene lookup returns CDR1 MNHNY and CDR2 SVGAGI (reference sequence). The chain's CDR3 is CASSPPNSPLHF. In nucleotides, the CDR3 is TGTGCCAGCAGTCCCCCAAATTCACCCCTCCACTTT.

This chain links TRBV29-1 with TRBJ1-5; D is uncertain. The V and J ends lost 1 base and 1 base respectively, with 5 bases between them. Germline V gives CDR1 SQVTM, CDR2 ANQGSEA. The CDR3 covers 13 residues. The CDR3 sequence is CSVEAGSNQPQHF. The CDR3 DNA is TGCAGCGTTGAAGCGGGGAGCAATCAGCCCCAGCATTTT.

The CDR3 DNA reads TGTGCCAGCAGCATGGGACTAGCGGCTCAAGAGACCCAGTACTTC. Translation gives CASSMGLAAQETQYF. The chain is built from TRBV7-2 and TRBJ2-5; 11 positions match TRBD2. Germline trimming cut 5 bases from V and 2 bases from J; bases unmatched to any gene: 4. The germline CDR1 and CDR2 sequences are SGHTA and FQGNSA. CDR3 length: 15 amino acids.

The chain links TRBV11-2 to TRBJ2-2; the match to TRBD1 covers 8 bases. Germline V lookup: CDR1 SGHAT, CDR2 FQNNGV. The CDR3 spans 17 residues. After removal of 0 bases from V and 5 bases from J, the junction contained 8 bases not matched to a gene. The CDR3, as DNA: TGTGCCAGCAGCTTAGATCGCCCACAGGGGGTAACCGGGGAGCTGTTTTTT. As protein: CASSLDRPQGVTGELFF.

The V and J genes are TRBV6-1 and TRBJ1-2, with 7 bases matching TRBD1. Germline trimming cut 2 bases from V and 0 bases from J; bases unmatched to any gene: 9. Germline V gene data show CDR1 as MNHNS and CDR2 as SASEGT. The CDR3 is made up of 17 amino acids. CDR3 nucleotides: TGTGCCAGCAGTGAACCGGGCCAGACAGGGACTAACTATGGCTACACCTTC. This encodes CASSEPGQTGTNYGYTF.

This chain links TRBV27 with TRBJ1-4; 7 bases map to TRBD1. V lost 6 bases and J lost 4; bases outside the gene matches: 17. CDR3 size: 18 residues. Germline V gives CDR1 MNHEY, CDR2 SMNVEV (reference sequence). DNA for the CDR3: TGTGCCAGCAGGCGTGGACAAAGTCTCAGGGGGATTAATGAAAAACTGTTTTTT. This sequence encodes CASRRGQSLRGINEKLFF.

This clone occurred a few times. This chain links TRBV27 with TRBJ2-3; D gene ambiguous. Trimming removed 5 bases from V and 14 bases from J, with 23 bases in between. In germline, CDR1 is MNHEY, CDR2 SMNVEV (reference sequence). The CDR3 extends over 14 amino acids. DNA for the CDR3: TGTGCCAGCAGTATAACGGTGCCCGCTGGAACCCCGTATTTT. Its translation is CASSITVPAGTPYF.

This chain connects TRBV18 to TRBJ1-2; the match to TRBD1 covers 9 bases. This CDR3 has 15 amino acids. Germline V gives CDR1 KGHSH, CDR2 LQKENI. Losses at the gene ends were 4 bases for V and 4 bases for J; bases not matched to a gene: 7. The CDR3 loop reads CASSLADRGGYGYTF. The CDR3 DNA reads TGTGCCAGCTCACTTGCGGACAGGGGAGGCTATGGCTACACCTTC. Complete variable domain (other parts from reference TRBV18 and TRBJ1-2): NAGVMQNPRHLVRRRGQEARLRCSPMKGHSHVYWYRQLPEEGLKFMVYLQKENIIDESGMPKERFSAEFPKEGPSILRIQQVVRGDSAAYFCASSLADRGGYGYTFGSGTRLTVV.

This CDR3 reads CASSERGGLQDGYTF. The DNA for the CDR3 is TGCGCCAGCAGTGAGCGGGGGGGGCTGCAGGATGGCTACACCTTC. The chain combines TRBV10-2 with TRBJ1-2; maybe TRBD1 (6 bases). Germline CDR1 WSHSY, CDR2 SAAADI. Trimming took off 2 bases at V and 6 bases at J, with 16 bases between the two ends. The CDR3 consists of 15 residues.

The chain is built from TRBV11-3 and TRBJ1-1, with a tentative D call TRBD1 (5 bases). The length of the CDR3 is 15 residues. Germline CDR1 is SGHNT and CDR2 is YENEEA. The V gene lost 0 bases and the J gene lost 3 bases, with 11 bases spanning the gap. CDR3 sequence: CASSLEGTADTEAFF. CDR3 nucleotide sequence: TGTGCCAGCAGCTTAGAAGGGACGGCCGACACTGAAGCTTTCTTT.

The chain carries TRBV2 and TRBJ1-2; TRBD1 matches at 9 bases. Germline CDR1 and CDR2: SNHLY and FYNNEI. The CDR3 sequence is 15 residues long. The V segment lost 6 bases and the J segment 3 bases; nucleotides outside the gene matches: 8. As DNA, the CDR3 is TGTGCCAGCAGCCCCACAGGGGGCGCCGACTATGGCTACACCTTC. Translated: CASSPTGGADYGYTF.

The V gene is TRBV7-9, the J gene TRBJ2-5; TRBD2 matches 12 bases. With 5 bases clipped from V and 4 bases from J, the junction kept 5 bases outside the gene matches. Germline assignment: CDR1 SEHNR and CDR2 FQNEAQ (reference sequence). The CDR3 is made up of 15 amino acids. DNA for the CDR3: TGTGCCAGCAGCCCTACTAGCGGGGGGAGAGAGACCCAGTACTTC. This sequence encodes CASSPTSGGRETQYF.